A selection of T cell receptor beta chains follows, all from one sample in a study of blood T cell repertoires in COVID-19. Assay: immunoSEQ multiplex PCR; the TCRdb copy retains only in-frame clones and omits some. The sample contains about 56,000 clones, around 92% of which appear only once. The sample taken for sequencing was peripheral blood. Receptors were obtained from a human donor in a cohort sampled during active COVID-19. Each CDR3 is given with its conserved first and last residue. Fields, in order: V gene, J gene, D gene, CDR3 DNA, CDR3 protein. D genes are given only for firm matches.

TRBV4-3	TRBJ1-4	NA	TGCGCCAGCAGCCAGACGGAGCGGGGTGAAAAACTGTTTTTT	CASSQTERGEKLFF
TRBV11-2	TRBJ2-2	NA	TGTGCCAGCAGCTTAGTTGCAGGGCGGTCGACCGGGGAGCTGTTTTTT	CASSLVAGRSTGELFF
TRBV29-1	TRBJ1-1	NA	TGCAGCGTTTTACCAGCGGGTAAGAACACTGAAGCTTTCTTT	CSVLPAGKNTEAFF
TRBV7-9	TRBJ2-1	TRBD2	TGTGCCAGCAGCGCGGGCGGGGGGGCTGATAATGAGCAGTTCTTC	CASSAGGGADNEQFF
TRBV7-8	TRBJ1-3	TRBD1	TGTGCCAGCAGCTTAGCGCGGGGACAGGGAGGGTCTGGAAACACCATATATTTT	CASSLARGQGGSGNTIYF
TRBV5-1	TRBJ2-5	NA	TGCGCCAGCAGCTGGGACTGGGATCGGGGCCAAGAGACCCAGTACTTC	CASSWDWDRGQETQYF
TRBV25-1	TRBJ2-5	NA	TGTGCCAGCAGTGAATATGGGCCCAGGGAAGAGACCCAGTACTTC	CASSEYGPREETQYF
TRBV10-3	TRBJ2-1	NA	TGTGCCATCAGTGACGGTCTGGGGGGGCCCAACTACAATGAGCAGTTCTTC	CAISDGLGGPNYNEQFF
TRBV4-3	TRBJ1-1	NA	TGCGCCAGCAGCCAAGTCTGGAGGGCGGGTGAAGCTTTCTTT	CASSQVWRAGEAFF
TRBV12-3/TRBV12-4	TRBJ2-7	TRBD2	TGTGCCAGCGCCCGGGGAGGGATTTACGAGCAGTACTTC	CASARGGIYEQYF